The clone carrying this T cell receptor (beta chain) was counted ten times or more. Its cognate antigen is unknown. The length of the CDR3 is 17 residues. Germline assignment: CDR1 SGHVS and CDR2 FQNEAQ. J was trimmed by 3 bases and V by 1 base; bases with no gene match: 8. This record comes from a study of T cells after yellow fever vaccination. MiXCR, run by TCRdb on the 5' RACE reads, gives a single entry per CDR3 protein. The data contain a few hundred thousand distinct CDR3 sequences, 3% to 4.5% of them seen just once; the ten biggest clones take up roughly 24%. Regarding the study as a whole: Though weaker, the secondary response peaked faster, on day 5 versus 15.

The source is a man aged 18 to 29 who received the YFV17D yellow fever vaccine. The chain couples TRBV7-8 to TRBJ2-7; TRBD2 matches 11 bases. Material: PBMCs, obtained 5 days after the yellow fever booster vaccination. In nucleotides, the CDR3 is TGTGCCAGCAGCTTAGGCCCGTCTCTAGCGGGGGGCTACGAGCAGTACTTC. This gives the protein CASSLGPSLAGGYEQYF.